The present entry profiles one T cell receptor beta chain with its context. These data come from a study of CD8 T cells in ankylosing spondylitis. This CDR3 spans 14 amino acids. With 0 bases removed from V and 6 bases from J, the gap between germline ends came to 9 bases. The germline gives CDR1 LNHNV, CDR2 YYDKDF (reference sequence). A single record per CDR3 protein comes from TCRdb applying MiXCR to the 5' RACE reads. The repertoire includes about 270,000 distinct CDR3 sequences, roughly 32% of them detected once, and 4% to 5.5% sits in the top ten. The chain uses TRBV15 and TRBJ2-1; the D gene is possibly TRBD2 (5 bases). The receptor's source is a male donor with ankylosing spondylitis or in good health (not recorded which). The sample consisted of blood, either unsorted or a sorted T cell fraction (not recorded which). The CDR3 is CATSRDERVNEQFF. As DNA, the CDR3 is TGTGCCACCAGCAGAGATGAGAGGGTCAATGAGCAGTTCTTC.